Listed here are 31 T cell receptor beta chains from one sample, sequenced in a study of T cell repertoires and HLA-DP antigens (dated by TCRdb to 2016 to 2019). What these receptors recognize is not known. The receptor library was made with the immunoSEQ multiplex PCR assay. The table comes from immuneACCESS by way of TCRdb, which keeps in-frame sequences with V and J called. Part of the clones is missing from these tables; in studies checked, under half for an unresolved V gene and the rest for unknown reasons. This sample is represented by roughly 73,000 clones; about four fifths of them were singletons. Together, the top ten hold 1.5% to 2% of the sample. The material sequenced was CD4+ T cells from PBMCs. These receptors came from a man aged 55 to 70 in good health and CMV-seronegative.

This sequence joins TRBV4-3 and TRBJ2-3; 9 nucleotides agree with TRBD1. V was clipped by 3 bases and J by 5 bases; unmatched bases: 12. The germline V gene has CDR1 LGHNA and CDR2 YSLEER. The CDR3 is 17 residues long. CDR3: CASSQAPGTGSQDTQYF. The DNA of the CDR3 is TGCGCCAGCAGCCAGGCCCCGGGGACAGGGTCACAAGATACGCAGTATTTT.

The V call is TRBV30, the J call TRBJ1-5; D unclear. Germline V CDR1 and CDR2: GTSNPN, SVGIG (reference sequence). V lost 0 bases, J lost 2 bases, and 11 bases lay in between. This CDR3 has 15 residues. The CDR3 reads CAWSVRSGGNQPQHF. The CDR3 coding sequence is TGTGCCTGGAGTGTGCGCTCGGGAGGCAATCAGCCCCAGCATTTT.

This sequence joins TRBV7-7 and TRBJ2-5; D might be TRBD2 (7 bases). CDR3 length equals 14 residues. Looked up from germline, CDR1 is SSHAT and CDR2 is FNYEAQ (reference sequence). Trimming shortened V by 5 bases and J by 4 bases, and 14 bases separated the two germline ends. CDR3 DNA sequence: TGTGCCAGCAGCAGGGGGGGGAGGTCAGAGACCCAGTACTTC. The encoded protein is CASSRGGRSETQYF.

The CDR3 loop reads CASSLGLNGETQYF. The CDR3, as DNA: TGTGCCAGCAGCTTGGGGCTAAATGGAGAGACCCAGTACTTC. This sequence joins TRBV7-3 and TRBJ2-5; D may be TRBD1 (5 bases). V dropped 3 bases and J dropped 4 bases, with 12 bases sitting between them. Germline loops: CDR1 SGHTA, CDR2 FQGTGA. CDR3 size: 14 residues.

The chain couples TRBV25-1 to TRBJ2-5; the match to TRBD1 covers 7 bases. Germline CDR1 reads MGHDK; CDR2 reads SYGVNS. V gave up 3 bases and J gave up 3 bases; unmatched junction bases: 7. The CDR3 covers 15 residues. The CDR3 sequence is CASSDHGTAEETQYF. CDR3 nucleotide sequence: TGTGCCAGCAGTGACCACGGGACAGCGGAAGAGACCCAGTACTTC.

As DNA, the CDR3 is TGTGCCAGCAGTGCGCTGAGCCACTATGGCTACACCTTC. Translating it yields CASSALSHYGYTF. J is TRBJ1-2 and V is TRBV6-6; D is ambiguous. The germline V gene has CDR1 MNHNY and CDR2 SVGAGI (reference sequence). V was clipped by 5 bases and J by 3 bases, with 10 bases between them. The CDR3 spans 13 residues.

The CDR3 sequence: CASSQDLGGANVLTF. The CDR3 DNA reads TGTGCCAGCAGCCAAGACTTGGGAGGGGCCAACGTCCTGACTTTC. The chain carries TRBV5-6 and TRBJ2-6; no reliable D call. There are 15 residues in the CDR3. The V gene's germline CDR1 is SGHDT and CDR2 YYEEEE. The germline V and J ends were trimmed by 4 bases and 4 bases, with 12 bases remaining between them.

The chain couples TRBV29-1 to TRBJ2-7; D gene uncertain. The CDR3 covers 11 residues. CDR1 and CDR2 (germline): SQVTM, ANQGSEA. V was pared by 4 bases and J by 2 bases, with 6 bases between. DNA for the CDR3: TGCAGCGTTGTGGACCCCTACGAGCAGTACTTC. As protein: CSVVDPYEQYF.

By share, this clone counts as medium-sized (0.01 to 0.1%). This rearrangement joins TRBV30 to TRBJ1-1, with a weak D call TRBD1 (5 bases). CDR1 and CDR2 (germline): GTSNPN, SVGIG (reference sequence). The CDR3 has 13 amino acids. V gave up 3 bases and J gave up 4 bases, with 12 bases separating them. The CDR3 is CAWSPGLGTEAFF. The CDR3 coding sequence is TGTGCCTGGAGCCCGGGGCTGGGCACTGAAGCTTTCTTT.

The J gene is TRBJ1-1, the V gene TRBV5-1, with a weak D call TRBD1 (5 bases). This CDR3 region has 14 residues. The germline V gene has CDR1 SGHRS and CDR2 YFSETQ. V was pared by 5 bases and J by 5 bases, with 16 bases between. The CDR3 spells CASSTGTQGTEAFF. For the CDR3, the DNA is TGCGCCAGCAGTACCGGGACCCAAGGGACTGAAGCTTTCTTT.

The chain employs TRBV5-1 and TRBJ2-5; 9 bases fit TRBD1. CDR1 and CDR2 (germline): SGHRS, YFSETQ. This CDR3 contains 16 residues. V was pared by 7 bases and J by 3 bases, with 13 bases of the junction left unmatched. Here the CDR3 DNA reads TGCGCCAGCCAAGCAGGTGACAGGGGGAGTAAAGAGACCCAGTACTTC. It codes for CASQAGDRGSKETQYF. The full variable domain, rest sourced from reference TRBV5-1 and TRBJ2-5, is KAGVTQTPRYLIKTRGQQVTLSCSPISGHRSVSWYQQTPGQGLQFLFEYFSETQRNKGNFPGRFSGRQFSNSRSEMNVSTLELGDSALYLCASQAGDRGSKETQYFGPGTRLLVL.

The V and J genes are TRBV7-2 and TRBJ1-6, with D perhaps matching TRBD1 (6 bases). The CDR3 is 15 residues long. The germline gives CDR1 SGHTA, CDR2 FQGNSA. The V and J ends lost 3 bases and 6 bases respectively, with 12 bases between them. CDR3 in DNA: TGTGCCAGCAGCTTCCAGGGGCGAAGTAATTCACCCCTCCACTTT. It encodes CASSFQGRSNSPLHF.

This chain uses TRBV5-1 with TRBJ2-7, with 8 bases aligning to TRBD1. The CDR3 spans 15 residues. The junction had 5 bases not matched to a gene; V was cut back by 0 bases and J by 3 bases. Germline CDR1 SGHRS, CDR2 YFSETQ. In DNA form, the CDR3 reads TGCGCCAGCAGCTTGGCCGGGGGACAGGACTACGAGCAGTACTTC. It yields the protein CASSLAGGQDYEQYF. Filled out from reference TRBV5-1 and TRBJ2-7, the complete variable domain reads KAGVTQTPRYLIKTRGQQVTLSCSPISGHRSVSWYQQTPGQGLQFLFEYFSETQRNKGNFPGRFSGRQFSNSRSEMNVSTLELGDSALYLCASSLAGGQDYEQYFGPGTRLTVT.

V is TRBV7-2 and J is TRBJ2-7; weak D call: TRBD1 (6 bases). The CDR3 runs 17 residues. Germline assignment: CDR1 SGHTA and CDR2 FQGNSA. V was shortened by 1 base and J by 2 bases, with 18 bases between the two germline ends. The CDR3 DNA reads TGTGCCAGCAGCTTAGTATGGGGGCGGGTATTCCCCTACGAGCAGTACTTC. This sequence encodes CASSLVWGRVFPYEQYF.

This clone was picked up one time. This chain joins TRBV28 and TRBJ1-6; D ambiguous. The germline V gene encodes CDR1 MDHEN and CDR2 SYDVKM. CDR3 length equals 16 residues. Trimming shortened V by 4 bases and J by 0 bases, and 10 bases separated the two germline ends. The CDR3, as DNA: TGTGCCAGCAGTTCCCGAGCGAGCTCCTATAATTCACCCCTCCACTTT. Residues: CASSSRASSYNSPLHF.

V gene TRBV6-5 combines with J gene TRBJ1-5, with D perhaps TRBD1 (6 bases). This CDR3 is 14 amino acids long. Germline V CDR1 and CDR2: MNHEY, SVGAGI. Trimming took 5 bases from V and 9 from J, leaving 17 bases between them. Written as DNA, the CDR3 is TGTGCCAGCAGTACAGACTTTACAGGGAGGCCCCAGCATTTT. It specifies CASSTDFTGRPQHF.

The genes are TRBV5-4 and TRBJ1-6, with 10 bases aligning to TRBD1. The junction had 5 bases not matched to a gene; V was cut back by 3 bases and J by 8 bases. The CDR3 length is 15 residues. Germline-derived CDR1 and CDR2 are SGHNT and YYREEE (reference sequence). CDR3 DNA sequence: TGTGCCAGCAGCTGGATTGGGACAGGGGATTCACCCCTCCACTTT. This translates into CASSWIGTGDSPLHF.

This sequence joins TRBV19 and TRBJ2-1, with D possibly TRBD1 on 6 matching bases. V shed 5 bases and J shed 5 bases, with 13 bases lying between them. From germline, CDR1 is LNHDA and CDR2 SQIVND (reference sequence). This CDR3 has 14 amino acids. In DNA, the CDR3 is TGTGCCAGTAGTCCCGGGACAACCCACAATGAGCAGTTCTTC. Protein product: CASSPGTTHNEQFF.

The chain is built from TRBV6-4 and TRBJ2-6; 7 nucleotides match TRBD1. J gave up 0 bases and V 6 bases, and 2 bases lay outside the gene matches. From germline, CDR1 is MRHNA and CDR2 SNTAGT. CDR3 size: 15 residues. The CDR3 sequence is CASRRDSSGANVLTF. The CDR3 DNA is TGTGCCAGCAGGAGGGACAGCTCTGGGGCCAACGTCCTGACTTTC.

The genes are TRBV5-4 and TRBJ2-7; perhaps TRBD1 as D (6 bases). The CDR3 has 11 amino acids. The germline V gene encodes CDR1 SGHNT and CDR2 YYREEE (reference sequence). CDR3 protein: CASSLDREMNV. The CDR3 coding sequence is TGTGCCAGCAGCTTGGACAGGGAGATGAACGTC.

This chain connects TRBV28 to TRBJ2-7; D unclear. The CDR3 runs to 13 residues. V lost 3 bases and J lost 2, with 8 bases in between. The V gene's germline CDR1 is MDHEN and CDR2 SYDVKM. The CDR3 region is CASSFNLPYEQYF. As DNA, the CDR3 is TGTGCCAGCAGTTTCAATCTTCCCTACGAGCAGTACTTC.

The J gene is TRBJ1-4, the V gene TRBV7-9, with D perhaps TRBD1 (5 bases). CDR1 and CDR2 from the germline V gene are SEHNR and FQNEAQ (reference sequence). Trimming pared 5 bases from V and 8 bases from J, leaving 15 bases between. The CDR3 spans 14 residues. CDR3 amino acids: CASSVGGTGEKLFF. In DNA form, the CDR3 reads TGTGCCAGCAGCGTAGGAGGGACGGGGGAAAAACTGTTTTTT.

This sequence joins TRBV4-3 and TRBJ1-2; D is undetermined. There are 14 residues in the CDR3. Germline V gives CDR1 LGHNA, CDR2 YSLEER. Trimming removed 0 bases from V and 8 bases from J, with 13 bases in between. The CDR3, as DNA: TGCGCCAGCAGCCAAGATTTGCGGGGTGGCGGCTACACCTTC. This translates into CASSQDLRGGGYTF.

The chain has TRBV30 and TRBJ1-2; D gene uncertain. This CDR3 is built from 14 residues. V shed 1 base and J shed 5 bases, with 14 bases lying between them. CDR1 and CDR2 (germline): GTSNPN, SVGIG (reference sequence). This CDR3 reads CAWSGAGLGYGYTF. CDR3 bases: TGTGCCTGGAGTGGGGCAGGCCTGGGGTATGGCTACACCTTC.

The rearrangement joins TRBV10-3 to TRBJ1-2, with D maybe TRBD1 (6 bases). V gave up 3 bases and J gave up 8 bases, with 16 bases separating them. Per the germline V gene, CDR1 is ENHRY and CDR2 is SYGVKD. This CDR3 region has 14 residues. This CDR3 reads CAISEADSARGYTF. In DNA, the CDR3 is TGTGCCATCAGTGAAGCGGACAGCGCGAGGGGCTACACCTTC.

J is TRBJ2-3 and V is TRBV30; 8 positions match TRBD2. Germline CDR1 is GTSNPN and CDR2 is SVGIG (reference sequence). The CDR3 spans 18 residues. Trimming cost V 2 bases and J 0 bases; bases outside gene matches: 13. CDR3: CAWSTKIGGVTSTDTQYF. The CDR3 nucleotides are TGTGCCTGGAGTACTAAAATCGGGGGGGTCACTAGCACAGATACGCAGTATTTT.

The genes are TRBV9 and TRBJ1-6; tentative D call: TRBD1 (6 bases). The CDR3 is made up of 14 amino acids. CDR1 SGDLS and CDR2 YYNGEE come from the germline V gene. Deletions cut 0 bases from V and 5 bases from J, with 6 bases between. The CDR3 reads CASSVEGDNSPLHF. CDR3 in DNA: TGTGCCAGCAGCGTAGAGGGGGATAATTCACCCCTCCACTTT.

This chain uses TRBV7-8 with TRBJ1-5; D is unresolved. Trimming left V 1 base short and J 5 bases short, with 15 bases between. The CDR3 is made up of 16 amino acids. Per the germline V gene, CDR1 is SGHVS and CDR2 is FQNEAQ. The CDR3 nucleotides read TGTGCCAGCAGCTTAGAAATCCGGCAGTTATATCAGCCCCAGCATTTT. Translating gives CASSLEIRQLYQPQHF.

The J gene is TRBJ2-1, the V gene TRBV15; the match to TRBD2 covers 9 bases. Germline CDR1 and CDR2: LNHNV and YYDKDF (reference sequence). V lost 5 bases to trimming and J lost 7 bases; unmatched junction nucleotides: 6. The CDR3 contains 14 residues. The DNA of the CDR3 is TGTGCCACCAGCTTTAGCGGGAGCGTTAATGAGCAGTTCTTC. Translation gives CATSFSGSVNEQFF.

The chain links TRBV7-8 to TRBJ1-5; unclear D gene. Trimming cost V 1 base and J 1 base, with 11 bases left between them. The CDR3 is 16 amino acids. Germline assignment: CDR1 SGHVS and CDR2 FQNEAQ. The CDR3 sequence: CASSLDLPRSNQPQHF. Here the CDR3 DNA reads TGTGCCAGCAGCTTAGATCTCCCCCGCAGCAATCAGCCCCAGCATTTT.

The V and J genes are TRBV5-6 and TRBJ2-6, with a tentative D call TRBD2 (5 bases). The ends were cut back, 2 bases at V and 0 bases at J, with 9 bases in the middle. CDR1 and CDR2 (germline): SGHDT, YYEEEE. There are 16 residues in the CDR3. The CDR3, as DNA: TGTGCCAGCAGCTTAACTCGGGACTCTGGGGCCAACGTCCTGACTTTC. Translated: CASSLTRDSGANVLTF.